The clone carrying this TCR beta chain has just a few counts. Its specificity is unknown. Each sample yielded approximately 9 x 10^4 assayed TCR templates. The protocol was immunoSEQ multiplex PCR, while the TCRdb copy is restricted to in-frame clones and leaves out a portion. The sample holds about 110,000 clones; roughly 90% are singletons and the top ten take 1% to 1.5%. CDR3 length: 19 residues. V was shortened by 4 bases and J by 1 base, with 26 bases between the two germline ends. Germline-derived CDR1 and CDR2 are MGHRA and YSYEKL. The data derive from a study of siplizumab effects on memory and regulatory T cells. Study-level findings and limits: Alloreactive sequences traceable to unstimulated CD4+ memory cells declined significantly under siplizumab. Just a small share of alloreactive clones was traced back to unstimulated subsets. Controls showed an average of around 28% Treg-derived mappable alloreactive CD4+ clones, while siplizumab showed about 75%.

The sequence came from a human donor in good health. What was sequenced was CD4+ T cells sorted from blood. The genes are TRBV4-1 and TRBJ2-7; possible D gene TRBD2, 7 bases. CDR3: CASSRGPGHSLGGSYEQYF. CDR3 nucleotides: TGCGCCAGCAGCCGAGGTCCGGGACACTCACTCGGGGGGTCCTACGAGCAGTACTTC.